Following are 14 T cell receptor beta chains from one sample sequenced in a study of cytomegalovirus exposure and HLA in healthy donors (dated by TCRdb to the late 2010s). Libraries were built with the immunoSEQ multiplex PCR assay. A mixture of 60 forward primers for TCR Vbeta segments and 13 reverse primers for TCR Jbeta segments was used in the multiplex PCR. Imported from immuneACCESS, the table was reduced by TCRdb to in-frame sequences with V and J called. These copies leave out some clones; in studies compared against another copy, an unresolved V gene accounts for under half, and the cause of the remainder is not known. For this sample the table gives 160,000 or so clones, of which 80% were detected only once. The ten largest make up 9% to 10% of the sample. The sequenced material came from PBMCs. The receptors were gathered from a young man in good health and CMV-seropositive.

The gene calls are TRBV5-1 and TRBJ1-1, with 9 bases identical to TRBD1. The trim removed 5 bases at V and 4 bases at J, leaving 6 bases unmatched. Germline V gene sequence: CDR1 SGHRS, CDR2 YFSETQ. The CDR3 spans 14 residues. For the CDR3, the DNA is TGCGCCAGCAGTCCACAGGGGGCCGGCACTGAAGCTTTCTTT. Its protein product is CASSPQGAGTEAFF.

CDR3 region: CASSGQQRDGYTF. The CDR3 DNA sequence: TGTGCCAGCAGTGGACAGCAACGCGATGGCTACACCTTC. The gene calls are TRBV25-1 and TRBJ1-2; perhaps TRBD1 as D (5 bases). The germline V gene encodes CDR1 MGHDK and CDR2 SYGVNS. This CDR3 contains 13 residues. V was shortened by 4 bases and J by 6 bases, with 12 bases between the two germline ends.

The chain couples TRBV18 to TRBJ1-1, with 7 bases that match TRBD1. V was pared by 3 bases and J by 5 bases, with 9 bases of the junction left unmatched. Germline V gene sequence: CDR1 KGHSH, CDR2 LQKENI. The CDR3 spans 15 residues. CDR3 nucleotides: TGTGCCAGCTCACCGATCAGGGGGGAAGGGACTGAAGCTTTCTTT. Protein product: CASSPIRGEGTEAFF.

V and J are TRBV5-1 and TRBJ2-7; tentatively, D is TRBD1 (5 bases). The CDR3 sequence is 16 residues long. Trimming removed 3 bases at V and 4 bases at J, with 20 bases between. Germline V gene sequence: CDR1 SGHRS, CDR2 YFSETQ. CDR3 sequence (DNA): TGCGCCAGCAGCTCATCTCCCGGTGACAGTTATTACGAGCAGTACTTC. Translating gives CASSSSPGDSYYEQYF.

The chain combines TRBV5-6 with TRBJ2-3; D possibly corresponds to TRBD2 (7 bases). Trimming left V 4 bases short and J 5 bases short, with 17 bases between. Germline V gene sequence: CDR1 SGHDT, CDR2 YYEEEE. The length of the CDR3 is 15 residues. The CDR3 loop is CASSEVGGLQDTQYF. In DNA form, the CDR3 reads TGTGCCAGCAGCGAAGTGGGGGGGCTTCAAGATACGCAGTATTTT. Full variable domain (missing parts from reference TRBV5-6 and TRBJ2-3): DAGVTQSPTHLIKTRGQQVTLRCSPKSGHDTVSWYQQALGQGPQFIFQYYEEEERQRGNFPDRFSGHQFPNYSSELNVNALLLGDSALYLCASSEVGGLQDTQYFGPGTRLTVL.

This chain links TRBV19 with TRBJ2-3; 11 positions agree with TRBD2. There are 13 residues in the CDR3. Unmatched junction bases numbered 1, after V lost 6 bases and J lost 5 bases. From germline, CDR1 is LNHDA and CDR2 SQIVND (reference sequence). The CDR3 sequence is CASRTSGVDTQYF. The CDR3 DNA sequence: TGTGCCAGTAGGACTAGCGGGGTAGATACGCAGTATTTT.

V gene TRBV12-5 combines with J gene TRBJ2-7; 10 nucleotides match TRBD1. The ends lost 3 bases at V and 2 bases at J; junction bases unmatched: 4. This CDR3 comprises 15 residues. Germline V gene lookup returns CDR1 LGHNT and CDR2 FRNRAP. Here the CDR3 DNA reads TGTGCTAGTGGTTTAGGACAGGGGGTTGCCTACGAGCAGTACTTC. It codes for CASGLGQGVAYEQYF.

CDR3 coding DNA: TGTGCCAGCAGCCCTCAGTCGACTGGAAACACCATATATTTT. Protein: CASSPQSTGNTIYF. The chain has TRBV7-9 and TRBJ1-3; D gene unclear. Trimming cost V 5 bases and J 2 bases, with 10 bases left between them. Germline V gene lookup returns CDR1 SEHNR and CDR2 FQNEAQ (reference sequence). The CDR3 is 14 amino acids.

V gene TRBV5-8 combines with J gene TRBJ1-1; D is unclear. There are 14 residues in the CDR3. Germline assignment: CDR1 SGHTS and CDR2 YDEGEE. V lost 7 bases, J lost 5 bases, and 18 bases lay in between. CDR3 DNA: TGTGCCAGCTTATCCGGAGGGAGAAGGACTGAAGCTTTCTTT. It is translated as CASLSGGRRTEAFF.

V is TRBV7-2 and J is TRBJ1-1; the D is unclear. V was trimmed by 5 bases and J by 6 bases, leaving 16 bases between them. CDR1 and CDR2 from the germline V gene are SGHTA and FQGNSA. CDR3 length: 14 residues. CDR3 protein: CASSPRRGGPEAFF. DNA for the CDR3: TGTGCCAGCAGCCCGAGACGGGGTGGCCCTGAAGCTTTCTTT.

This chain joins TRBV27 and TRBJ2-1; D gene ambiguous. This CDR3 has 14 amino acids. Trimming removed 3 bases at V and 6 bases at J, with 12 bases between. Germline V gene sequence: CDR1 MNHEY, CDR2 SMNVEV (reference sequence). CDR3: CASSFIASSNEQFF. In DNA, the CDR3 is TGTGCCAGCAGTTTCATAGCTAGTTCCAATGAGCAGTTCTTC.

CDR3 loop: CASSENGGYGYTF. CDR3 bases: TGTGCCAGCAGTGAAAACGGGGGCTATGGCTACACCTTC. The V gene is TRBV6-1, the J gene TRBJ1-2, with TRBD1 as a possible D gene (5 bases). Germline values: CDR1 MNHNS, CDR2 SASEGT. CDR3 length: 13 amino acids. V was shortened by 2 bases and J by 4 bases, with 8 bases between the two germline ends.

CDR3 nucleotide sequence: TGTGCCAGCAGCTTAGGCCTGGGCACCAATCAGCCCCAGCATTTT. Its protein is CASSLGLGTNQPQHF. This sequence joins TRBV13 and TRBJ1-5; D remains ambiguous. This CDR3 has 15 residues. CDR1 PRHDT and CDR2 FYEKMQ come from the germline V gene (reference sequence). V lost 0 bases to trimming and J lost 3 bases, with 9 bases between them.

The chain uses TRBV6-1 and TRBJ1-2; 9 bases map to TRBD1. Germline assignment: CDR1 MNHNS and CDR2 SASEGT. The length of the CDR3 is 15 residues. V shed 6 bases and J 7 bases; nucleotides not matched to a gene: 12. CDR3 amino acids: CASSPGTGSIRGYTF. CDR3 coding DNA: TGTGCCAGCAGCCCCGGGACAGGGAGTATTCGTGGCTACACCTTC.